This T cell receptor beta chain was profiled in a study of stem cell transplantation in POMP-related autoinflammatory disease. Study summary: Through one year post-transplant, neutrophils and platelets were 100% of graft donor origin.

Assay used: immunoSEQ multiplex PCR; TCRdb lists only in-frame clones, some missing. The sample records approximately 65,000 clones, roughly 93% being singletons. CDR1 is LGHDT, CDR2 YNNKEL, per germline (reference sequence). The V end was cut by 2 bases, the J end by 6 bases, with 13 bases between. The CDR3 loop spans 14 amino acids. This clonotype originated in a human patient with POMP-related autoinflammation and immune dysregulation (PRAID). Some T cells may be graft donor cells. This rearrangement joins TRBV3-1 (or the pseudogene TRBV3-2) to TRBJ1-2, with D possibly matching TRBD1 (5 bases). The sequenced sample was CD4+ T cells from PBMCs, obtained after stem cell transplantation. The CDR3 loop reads CASSQYGRDHGYTF. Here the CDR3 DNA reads TGTGCCAGCAGCCAATACGGCAGGGATCATGGCTACACCTTC.